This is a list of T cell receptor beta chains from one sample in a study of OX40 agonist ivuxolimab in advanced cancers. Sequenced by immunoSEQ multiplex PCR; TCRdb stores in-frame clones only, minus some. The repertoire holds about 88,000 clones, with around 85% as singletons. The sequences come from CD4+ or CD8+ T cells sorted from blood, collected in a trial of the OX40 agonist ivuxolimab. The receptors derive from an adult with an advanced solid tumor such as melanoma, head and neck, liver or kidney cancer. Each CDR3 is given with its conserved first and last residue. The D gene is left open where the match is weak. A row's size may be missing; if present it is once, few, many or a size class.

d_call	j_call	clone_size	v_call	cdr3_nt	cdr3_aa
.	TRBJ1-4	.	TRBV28	TGTGCCAGCAGTTTCGGGGGGTTAAGGGAAAAACTGTTTTTT	CASSFGGLREKLFF
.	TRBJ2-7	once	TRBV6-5	TGTGCCAGCAGCCCCGCGGGACGGGAAGCCTACGAGCAGTACTTC	CASSPAGREAYEQYF
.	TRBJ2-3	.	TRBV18	TGTGCCAGCTCACCAGGACAGGGGCGAGCGGGAGGAACAGATACGCAGTATTTT	CASSPGQGRAGGTDTQYF
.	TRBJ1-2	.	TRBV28	TGTGCCAGCCGATTGGCCGAGGACTATGGCTACACCTTC	CASRLAEDYGYTF
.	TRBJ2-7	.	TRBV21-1	TGTGCCAGCGACACCGGGACTAGCGGGATGGAGAGGATCTACGAGCAGTACTTC	CASDTGTSGMERIYEQYF
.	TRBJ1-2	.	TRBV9	TGTGCCAGCAGCAACCCGGAGAGATACGGGGGCTACACCTTC	CASSNPERYGGYTF
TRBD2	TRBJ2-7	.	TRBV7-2	TGTGCCAGCAGCACACGGACTAGCGGGGTGGGTGAGCAGTACTTC	CASSTRTSGVGEQYF
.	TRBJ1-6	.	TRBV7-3	TGTGCCAGCAGCAAGAACAGGGATTCACCCCTCCACTTT	CASSKNRDSPLHF
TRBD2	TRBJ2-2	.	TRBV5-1	TGCGCCAGCAGCGGAAACGGGAGGACGAACACCGGGGAGCTGTTTTTT	CASSGNGRTNTGELFF
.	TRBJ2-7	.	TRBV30	TGTGCCTGGAGTGCCGGGACACCTGAGCAGTACTTC	CAWSAGTPEQYF
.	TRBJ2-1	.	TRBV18	TGTGCCAGCTCACCACCGTCGCACAATGAGCAGTTCTTC	CASSPPSHNEQFF
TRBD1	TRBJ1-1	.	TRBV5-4	TGTGCCAGCAGCCCACAGGGGGCTAACACTGAAGCTTTCTTT	CASSPQGANTEAFF
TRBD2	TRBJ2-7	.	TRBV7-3	TGTGCCAGCAGCAACCAAGCGGGAAAGTTCTACGAGCAGTACTTC	CASSNQAGKFYEQYF
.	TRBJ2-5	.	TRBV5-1	TGCGCCAGCAGCTTGTACGGAGCCCTGGACCAAGAGACCCAGTACTTC	CASSLYGALDQETQYF
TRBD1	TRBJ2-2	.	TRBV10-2	TGCGCCAGCAGTGATACAGGGGGCATCACCGGGGAGCTGTTTTTT	CASSDTGGITGELFF
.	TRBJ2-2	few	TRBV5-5	TGTGCCAGCAGCCTAAGGGGCGCGAACACCGGGGAGCTGTTTTTT	CASSLRGANTGELFF
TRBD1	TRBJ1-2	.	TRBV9	TGTGCCAGCAGCGTAGAGGACAGGGCGGTTGGCTACACCTTC	CASSVEDRAVGYTF
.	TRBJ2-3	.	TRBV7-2	TGTGCCAGCAGCTTAGCGCGAGGTAGCCAGTCTAGCACAGATACGCAGTATTTT	CASSLARGSQSSTDTQYF
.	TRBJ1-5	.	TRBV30	TGTGCCTGGAGCCCGGGGATAGGGGGGGGGAGCAATCAGCCCCAGCATTTT	CAWSPGIGGGSNQPQHF
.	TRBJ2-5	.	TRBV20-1	TGCAGTGCTAGTATTCAAGAGACCCAGTACTTC	CSASIQETQYF
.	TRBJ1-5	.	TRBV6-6	TGTGCCAGCAGTGCCGGGACACAAAGGGATCAGCCCCAGCATTTT	CASSAGTQRDQPQHF
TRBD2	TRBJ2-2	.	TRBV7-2	TGTGCCAGCAGCTTAACTAGCGGGAGGGGTAGCACCGGGGAGCTGTTTTTT	CASSLTSGRGSTGELFF
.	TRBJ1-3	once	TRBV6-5	TGTGCGACCAGCGCAGGCTCTGGAAACACCATATATTTT	CATSAGSGNTIYF
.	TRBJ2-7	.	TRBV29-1	TGCAGCGTAGGGCAATACTACGAGCAGTACTTC	CSVGQYYEQYF
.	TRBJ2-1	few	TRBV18	TGTGCCAGCTCATCGGGGATAGCCAGCAATGAGCAGTTCTTC	CASSSGIASNEQFF
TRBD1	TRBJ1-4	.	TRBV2	TGTGCCAGCAGCCCAAGGGGGCAGGGGGCTACCGAAAAACTGTTTTTT	CASSPRGQGATEKLFF
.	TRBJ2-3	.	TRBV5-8	TGTGCCAGCAGCTTGGAAGGGACTTACACAGATACGCAGTATTTT	CASSLEGTYTDTQYF
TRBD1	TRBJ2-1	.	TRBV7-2	TGTGCCAGCAGCCTCGGGACAGGGGTATACAATGAGCAGTTCTTC	CASSLGTGVYNEQFF
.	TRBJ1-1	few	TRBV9	TGTGCCAGCAATAACGGGGCTAACACTGAAGCTTTCTTT	CASNNGANTEAFF